A single sample gave rise to the 7 T cell receptor beta chains below, sequenced in a study of shared clonotypes between healthy human individuals. Method: immunoSEQ multiplex PCR; TCRdb's copy keeps in-frame clones and lacks some. The data contain over a million clones, around 98.5% of them singletons. Specimen: naive CD4+ T cells sorted from blood. Regarding subset: CD45RA+ positively selected. All receptors come from a man aged 25 to 40 in good health.

The DNA of the CDR3 is TGTGCCTGGAACCCGGACAGTTACCAGGAGCAGTACTTC. Amino acid sequence: CAWNPDSYQEQYF. The chain joins TRBV30 to TRBJ2-7; D may be TRBD1 (6 bases). V lost 4 bases and J lost 7, with 17 bases in between. The germline CDR1 and CDR2 sequences are GTSNPN and SVGIG (reference sequence). The CDR3 totals 13 residues.

The CDR3 DNA reads TGCAGCGTCCCGTCCCCCACGCGGGTCCGGTCCTACAATGAGCAGTTCTTC. This translates into CSVPSPTRVRSYNEQFF. The chain joins TRBV29-1 to TRBJ2-1; D may be TRBD2 (5 bases). Germline V gene sequence: CDR1 SQVTM, CDR2 ANQGSEA. The ends were cut back, 6 bases at V and 1 base at J, with 22 bases in the middle. The CDR3 extends over 17 amino acids.

The V call is TRBV5-1, the J call TRBJ1-1; D might be TRBD1 (5 bases). Germline CDR1 and CDR2: SGHRS and YFSETQ. The V and J ends lost 4 bases and 1 base respectively, with 11 bases between them. CDR3 length equals 14 residues. The CDR3 loop reads CASSAGRQNTEAFF. The CDR3 nucleotides are TGCGCCAGCAGCGCGGGACGGCAGAACACTGAAGCTTTCTTT. The entire variable domain, with the rest obtained from reference TRBV5-1 and TRBJ1-1, is as follows: KAGVTQTPRYLIKTRGQQVTLSCSPISGHRSVSWYQQTPGQGLQFLFEYFSETQRNKGNFPGRFSGRQFSNSRSEMNVSTLELGDSALYLCASSAGRQNTEAFFGQGTRLTVV.

The gene calls are TRBV15 and TRBJ2-2; D is unresolved. Germline-derived CDR1 and CDR2 are LNHNV and YYDKDF (reference sequence). V gave up 3 bases and J gave up 4 bases, with 3 bases separating them. The CDR3 contains 12 residues. CDR3 residues: CATSSTTGELFF. The DNA of the CDR3 is TGTGCCACCAGCAGTACCACCGGGGAGCTGTTTTTT.

Only one count was recorded for this clone. The V call is TRBV9, the J call TRBJ2-3; D might be TRBD2 (6 bases). The CDR3 spans 15 residues. Looked up from germline, CDR1 is SGDLS and CDR2 is YYNGEE. The ends were cut back, 1 base at V and 2 bases at J, with 11 bases in the middle. The CDR3 nucleotides are TGTGCCAGCAGCGTAAGGGCGGGACCCACAGATACGCAGTATTTT. Translation gives CASSVRAGPTDTQYF.

The CDR3 DNA sequence: TGTGCCAGCAGCGTAGGGACTAGCGGCAAAAACATTCAGTACTTC. Protein product: CASSVGTSGKNIQYF. The chain is built from TRBV2 and TRBJ2-4, with 11 nucleotides matching TRBD2. The CDR3 covers 15 residues. V trimming: 6 bases; J trimming: 3 bases; junction bases outside the gene matches: 4. Germline V gene data show CDR1 as SNHLY and CDR2 as FYNNEI.

The rearrangement uses TRBV18 and TRBJ2-3; D unclear. This CDR3 contains 17 residues. Germline V gene sequence: CDR1 KGHSH, CDR2 LQKENI. V dropped 1 base and J dropped 6 bases, with 20 bases sitting between them. The CDR3 DNA follows: TGTGCCAGCTCACCACTGGTTACGACCTCCGATTCGGATACGCAGTATTTT. Translation gives CASSPLVTTSDSDTQYF.